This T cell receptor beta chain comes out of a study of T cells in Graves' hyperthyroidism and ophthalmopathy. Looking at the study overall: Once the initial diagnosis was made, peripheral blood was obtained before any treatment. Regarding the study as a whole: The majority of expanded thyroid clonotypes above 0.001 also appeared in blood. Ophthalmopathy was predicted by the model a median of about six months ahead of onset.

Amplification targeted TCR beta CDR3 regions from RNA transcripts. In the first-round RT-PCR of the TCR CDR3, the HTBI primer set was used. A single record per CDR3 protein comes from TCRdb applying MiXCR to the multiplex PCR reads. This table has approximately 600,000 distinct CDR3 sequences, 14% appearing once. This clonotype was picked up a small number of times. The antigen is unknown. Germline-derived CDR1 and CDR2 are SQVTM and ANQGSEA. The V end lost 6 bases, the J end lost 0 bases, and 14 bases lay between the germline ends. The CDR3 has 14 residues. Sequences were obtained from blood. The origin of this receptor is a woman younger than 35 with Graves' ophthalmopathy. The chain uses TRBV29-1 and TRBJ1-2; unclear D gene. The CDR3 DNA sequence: TGCAGCGTAAGAAGTCAGAGAGCTAACTATGGCTACACCTTC. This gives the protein CSVRSQRANYGYTF.